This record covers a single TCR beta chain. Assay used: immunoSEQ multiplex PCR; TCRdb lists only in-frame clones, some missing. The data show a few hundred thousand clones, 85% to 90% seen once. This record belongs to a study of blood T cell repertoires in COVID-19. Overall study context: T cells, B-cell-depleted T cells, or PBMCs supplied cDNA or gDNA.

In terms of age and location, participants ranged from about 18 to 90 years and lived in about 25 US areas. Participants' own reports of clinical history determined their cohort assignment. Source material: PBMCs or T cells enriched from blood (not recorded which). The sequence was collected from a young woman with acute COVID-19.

The CDR3 spells CASSRQGAANEKLFF. CDR3 DNA: TGTGCCAGCAGCAGACAGGGGGCTGCTAATGAAAAACTGTTTTTT. The rearrangement links TRBV28 to TRBJ1-4, with 10 bases fitting TRBD1. The germline V gene encodes CDR1 MDHEN and CDR2 SYDVKM. Trimming cost V 6 bases and J 3 bases; bases outside gene matches: 4. This CDR3 contains 15 residues.